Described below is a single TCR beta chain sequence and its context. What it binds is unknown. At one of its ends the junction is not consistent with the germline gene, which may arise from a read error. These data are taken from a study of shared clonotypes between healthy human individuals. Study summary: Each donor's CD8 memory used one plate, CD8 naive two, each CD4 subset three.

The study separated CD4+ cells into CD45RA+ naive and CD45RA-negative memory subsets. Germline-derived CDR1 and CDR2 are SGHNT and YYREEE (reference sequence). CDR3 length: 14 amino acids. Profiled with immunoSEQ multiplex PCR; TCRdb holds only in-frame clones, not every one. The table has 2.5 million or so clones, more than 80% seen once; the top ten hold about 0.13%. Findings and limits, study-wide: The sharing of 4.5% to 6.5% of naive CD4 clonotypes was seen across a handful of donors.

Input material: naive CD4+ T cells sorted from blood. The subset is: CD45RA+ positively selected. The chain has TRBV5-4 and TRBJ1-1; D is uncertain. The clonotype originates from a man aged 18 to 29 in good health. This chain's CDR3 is CASSLASPASETFF. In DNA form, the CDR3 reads TGTGCCAGCAGCTTGGCCAGCCCGGCGAGTGAAACTTTCTTT.